These 5 T cell receptor beta chains came from one sample sequenced in a study of blood T cell repertoires in COVID-19. Sequencing used immunoSEQ multiplex PCR; TCRdb keeps in-frame clones, though not all of them. Of 150,000 to 200,000 clones listed, about nine tenths are singletons. The sequenced material came from peripheral blood. The receptors were gathered from a man in his sixties or seventies with acute or convalescent COVID-19.

V is TRBV27 and J is TRBJ2-5; D unclear. The CDR3 runs 12 residues. The germline gives CDR1 MNHEY, CDR2 SMNVEV (reference sequence). The ends were cut back, 3 bases at V and 5 bases at J, with 7 bases in the middle. The CDR3 spells CASSFYGETQYF. The CDR3 DNA is TGTGCCAGCAGTTTCTACGGTGAGACCCAGTACTTC.

The chain couples TRBV5-5 to TRBJ2-2; 11 bases are shared with TRBD1. Looked up from germline, CDR1 is SGHKS and CDR2 is YYEKEE (reference sequence). V gave up 2 bases and J gave up 8 bases; unmatched junction bases: 8. There are 16 residues in the CDR3. The CDR3 reads CASSFGQGAGSGELFF. In nucleotides, the CDR3 is TGTGCCAGCAGCTTTGGACAGGGGGCCGGGTCGGGGGAGCTGTTTTTT. The full variable domain, completed using reference TRBV5-5 and TRBJ2-2, is DAGVTQSPTHLIKTRGQQVTLRCSPISGHKSVSWYQQVLGQGPQFIFQYYEKEERGRGNFPDRFSARQFPNYSSELNVNALLLGDSALYLCASSFGQGAGSGELFFGEGSRLTVL.

This clone came up once. CDR3 in amino acids: CASSFRDGTGAHF. The DNA for the CDR3 is TGTGCCAGCAGCTTTAGAGACGGGACAGGGGCTCACTTT. This sequence joins TRBV7-2 and TRBJ1-6; 10 nucleotides line up with TRBD1. The CDR3 covers 13 residues. Germline V gene lookup returns CDR1 SGHTA and CDR2 FQGNSA. Trimming cost V 3 bases and J 19 bases; bases outside gene matches: 9. The full variable domain, rest sourced from reference TRBV7-2 and TRBJ1-6, is GAGVSQSPSNKVTEKGKDVELRCDPISGHTALYWYRQSLGQGLEFLIYFQGNSAPDKSGLPSDRFSAERTGGSVSTLTIQRTQQEDSAVYLCASSFRDGTGAHFGNGTRLTVT.

This clone was recorded at least ten times. The V gene is TRBV18, the J gene TRBJ2-4, with D possibly being TRBD1 (5 bases). The CDR3 runs to 17 residues. CDR1 and CDR2 from the germline V gene are KGHSH and LQKENI. Trimming took off 3 bases at V and 6 bases at J, with 21 bases between the two ends. In nucleotides, the CDR3 is TGTGCCAGCTCACCCGCCCTCCAGGGTCCACCTGGAAACATTCAGTACTTC. Amino acid sequence: CASSPALQGPPGNIQYF.

The rearrangement joins TRBV5-1 to TRBJ2-1; 8 bases line up with TRBD2. V gave up 3 bases and J gave up 8 bases; unmatched junction bases: 7. Germline V gene sequence: CDR1 SGHRS, CDR2 YFSETQ. The CDR3 runs 14 residues. Here the CDR3 DNA reads TGCGCCAGCAGCTCCACGGCGGGGGGACATGAGCAGTTCTTC. This sequence encodes CASSSTAGGHEQFF.